The count of the clone carrying this TCR beta chain is one. A multiplex PCR was run with 60 Vbeta primers and 13 Jbeta primers. Data came from immunoSEQ multiplex PCR; TCRdb stores just in-frame clones and leaves some out. The data contain about 140,000 clones, 70% to 80% of them singletons. These data are taken from a study of cytomegalovirus exposure and HLA in healthy donors. Between the trimmed V and J ends, which lost 9 bases and 2 bases, there was a span of 15 bases. The CDR3 extends over 14 amino acids. From germline, CDR1 is MNHEY and CDR2 SVGAGI. This chain joins TRBV6-5 and TRBJ2-3, with TRBD1 as a possible D gene (5 bases). The sequenced sample was PBMCs. This sequence originates from a female donor in good health and CMV-seronegative. The CDR3 nucleotides read TGTGCCAGTGCCAGGGCCCTCACCACAGATACGCAGTATTTT. Translated: CASARALTTDTQYF.